This T cell receptor beta chain appears in the sequencing data of a study of tumor-infiltrating lymphocytes in localized non-small cell lung cancer. General observations from the study: Tumor T-cell fraction was not associated with recurrence-free survival. Only some patients had TCR sequencing, depending on available tissue.

This CDR3 contains 16 residues. Germline V gene data show CDR1 as SEHNR and CDR2 as FQNEAQ (reference sequence). Method: immunoSEQ multiplex PCR; TCRdb's copy keeps in-frame clones and lacks some. The sample contains 20,000 to 25,000 clones, about three fifths of which appear only once. This clone has more than one count but fewer than ten. Antigen: not known. The rearrangement uses TRBV7-9 and TRBJ2-1, with TRBD2 identical over 10 bases. The sequencing input was lung tumor tissue. The sequence derives from a human donor with non-small cell lung cancer. CDR3 sequence: CPLGPTLAGDFHEQFF. For the CDR3, the DNA is TGTCCGTTGGGACCGACCCTAGCGGGAGATTTCCATGAGCAGTTCTTC.